Sequencing of this TCR beta chain was carried out in a study of shared clonotypes between healthy human individuals. Comments on this clone: Antigen unknown.

Per the authors' pipeline: Filtering differed, since immunoSEQ gave only junction sequences and no quality scores. Sequencing used immunoSEQ multiplex PCR; TCRdb keeps in-frame clones, though not all of them. Clone size and the V and J calls come from that table; the DNA yielded D and trimming. The data show 2 million to 3 million clones, 90% to 95% seen once. In germline, CDR1 is SGHTA, CDR2 FQGNSA. V was pared by 4 bases and J by 8 bases, with 12 bases between. CDR3 size: 13 residues. Findings and caveats of the study: It was observed that 5% to 6.5% of naive CD4 clonotypes were shared across several donors.

Source material: naive CD4+ T cells from PBMCs. Stated subset: CD45RA+ positively selected. This rearrangement joins TRBV7-2 to TRBJ2-1; D tentatively fits TRBD1 or TRBD2 (5 bases each). The source is a man aged 18 to 30 in good health. Some clones in this sample may be carry-over from other donors' samples. Written as DNA, the CDR3 is TGTGCCAGCAGCTCTGGGGACGGGGATGAGCAGTTCTTC. Its protein is CASSSGDGDEQFF.